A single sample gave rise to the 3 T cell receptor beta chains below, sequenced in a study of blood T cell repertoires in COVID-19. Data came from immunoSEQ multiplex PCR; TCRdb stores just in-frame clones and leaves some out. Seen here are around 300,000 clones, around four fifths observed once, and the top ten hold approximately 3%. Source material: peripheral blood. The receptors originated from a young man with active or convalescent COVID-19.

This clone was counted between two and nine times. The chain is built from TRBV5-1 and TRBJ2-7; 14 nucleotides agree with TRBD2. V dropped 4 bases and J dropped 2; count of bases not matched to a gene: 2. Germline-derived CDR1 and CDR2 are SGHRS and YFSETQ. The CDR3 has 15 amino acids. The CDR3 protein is CASSQGLAGAYEQYF. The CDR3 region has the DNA TGCGCCAGCAGCCAGGGACTAGCGGGAGCCTACGAGCAGTACTTC.

Written as DNA, the CDR3 is TGTGCCAGCTACAGGGCAACTAATGAAAAACTGTTTTTT. It yields the protein CASYRATNEKLFF. The chain carries TRBV2 and TRBJ1-4; a weak D match, TRBD1 (6 bases). Germline V gene data show CDR1 as SNHLY and CDR2 as FYNNEI. CDR3 size: 13 residues. The V end was cut by 8 bases, the J end by 0 bases, with 7 bases between.

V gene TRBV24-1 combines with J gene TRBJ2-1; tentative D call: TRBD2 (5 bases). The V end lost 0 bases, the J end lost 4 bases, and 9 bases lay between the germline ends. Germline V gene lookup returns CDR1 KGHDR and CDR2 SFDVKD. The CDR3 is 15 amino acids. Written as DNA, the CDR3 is TGTGCCACCAGTGATTTGTCTCGAGGGTACAATGAGCAGTTCTTC. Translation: CATSDLSRGYNEQFF.